This T cell receptor (beta chain) stems from a study of type 1 regulatory T cells (dated by TCRdb to the early 2020s). Regarding the research as a whole: The study characterized an in vitro protocol that generated a Tr1-enriched, alloantigen-specific CD4 T cell product named T-allo10. T-allo10 was being evaluated clinically in patients with hematological malignancies who were receiving allogeneic hematopoietic stem cell transplantation.

Sequenced on an Illumina MiSeq. TCRdb reprocessed the public reads (quality trimming at Q25 with fastp, clone calling with MiXCR) and kept in-frame beta chains. Duplicate CDR3 protein sequences are folded into a single record with the most common DNA and genes. This sample is represented by about 68,000 distinct CDR3 sequences; 55% to 80% of them were singletons. The leading ten clones occupy 7.6% of the sample. Specificity for host alloantigens, anergy, and the capacity for alloantigen-specific suppression were described as properties of donor-derived T-allo10 cells. Concerning this clonotype itself: It has no known antigen specificity. Nothing much larger sits one base from this clone, and base qualities are not available.

Trimming accounts for 3 bases at V and 3 bases at J, while the number of junction bases matched to no gene is 11. Measured from the cysteine to the phenylalanine, the CDR3 is 15 residues long. The retained sequence is limited to the CDR3, 45 bases, with the frame set at the first base. The germline V gene (reference sequence) yields DFQATT for CDR1 and SNEGSKA for CDR2. The V and J genes are TRBV20-1 and TRBJ2-7, and 7 junctional nucleotides match TRBD2. The receptor was isolated from a human donor in good health. Sequenced input: cultured T cells, either the whole culture or a sorted T cell fraction (not recorded which). The cell subset or site label on this specimen signifies: Tr1-enriched cell product generated in vitro against host alloantigens. The CDR3 protein: CSASVGLLRRYEQYF. The DNA sequence follows: TGCAGTGCTAGCGTGGGACTACTACGTCGCTACGAGCAGTACTTC.